This TCR beta chain was captured in a study of blood T cells in healthy people across ages. Study-wide points: The study found more naive CD4+ cells and higher diversity in long-lived than aged donors.

The second PCR ran roughly 6 to 11 cycles with a sample-barcoded 5' primer and J-beta primers. MiXCR was run by TCRdb on the 5' RACE reads, yielding one entry per CDR3 protein. The sample lists approximately 1.5 million distinct CDR3 sequences; about 31% were seen once. With respect to this clonotype: The antigen remains unidentified.

The sequenced sample consisted of blood. The sequence derives from a woman in her twenties or thirties in good health.

CDR3 in DNA: TGTGCCAGCACCCATGGGGGGGGCGGGGAGACCCAGTACTTC. Translation: CASTHGGGGETQYF. The gene calls are TRBV6-1 and TRBJ2-5; TRBD2 is a possible D gene (7 bases). The length of the CDR3 is 14 residues. Trimming pared 7 bases from V and 5 bases from J, leaving 17 bases between. Germline CDR1 is MNHNS and CDR2 is SASEGT.